This TCR beta chain stems from a study of blood T cell repertoires in COVID-19. Overall study context: Whether acute or convalescent, the COVID-19 samples came from the United States, Italy and Spain. Sources were T cells, B-cell-depleted T cells, or PBMCs; the material itself was cDNA or gDNA.

In the study's own analysis: Amplification with reference gene primers provided the estimates of nucleated cell counts. Clones were sequenced by immunoSEQ multiplex PCR, and TCRdb holds only the in-frame ones, with some missing. The D gene and trimming were derived from the DNA, and the V and J assignments and clone size from that table. The sample yields fewer than 250,000 clones, 70% to 90% seen once. This CDR3 is 17 amino acids long. Germline CDR1 reads SGHTA; CDR2 reads FQGNSA. The ends lost 1 base at V and 1 base at J; junction bases unmatched: 7. The origin of this receptor is a human donor in a cohort sampled during active COVID-19. The sequencing input was peripheral blood. V is TRBV7-2 and J is TRBJ2-5; 9 nucleotides align to TRBD2. The CDR3 protein is CASSLGATSGLQETQYF. CDR3 DNA: TGTGCCAGCAGCTTAGGTGCGACTAGCGGACTCCAAGAGACCCAGTACTTC.